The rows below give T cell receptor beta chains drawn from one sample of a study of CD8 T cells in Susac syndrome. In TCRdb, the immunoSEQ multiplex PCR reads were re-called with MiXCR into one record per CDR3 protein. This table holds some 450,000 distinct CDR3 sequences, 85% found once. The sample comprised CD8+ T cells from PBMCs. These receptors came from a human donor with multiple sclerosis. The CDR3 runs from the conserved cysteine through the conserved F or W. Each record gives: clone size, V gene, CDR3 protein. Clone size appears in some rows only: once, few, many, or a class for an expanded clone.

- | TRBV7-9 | CASRGDRGEGYTF
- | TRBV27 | CASSLGPVFPYEQYF
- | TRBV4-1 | CASSQALNYEQYF
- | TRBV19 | CASSPPGLAGYNEQFF
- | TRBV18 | CASSPSTGVGETQYF
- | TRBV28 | CASSLGTSARETQYF
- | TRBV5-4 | CASSLEGTYEQYF
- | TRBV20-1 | CSARATGDGMNNEQFF
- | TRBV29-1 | CSVLAPDEQFF
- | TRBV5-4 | CASSLGGSGGGTDTQYF
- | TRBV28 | CASSRIDRSFPTSTDTQYF
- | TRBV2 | CASSEYGSDTQYF
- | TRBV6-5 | CASSYSWGALSTDTQYF
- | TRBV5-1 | CASSLDGPGDWSYGYTF
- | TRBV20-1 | CSATSGGWSYNEQFF
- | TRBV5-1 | CASSRGTGSLNTEAFF
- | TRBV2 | CASSEGTGPGNTIYF
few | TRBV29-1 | CSVAGGESYGYTF
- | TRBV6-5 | CASSLGGVDYNEQFF
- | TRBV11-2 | CASSSPGRDGQYF
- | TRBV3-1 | CASSQEGGAFNGYTF
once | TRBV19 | CASNLLNQPQHF
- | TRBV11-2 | CASSLLRGMFHEQFF
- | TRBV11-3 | CASMRQGGDTQYF
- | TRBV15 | CATSPRPGLAGTYEQYF
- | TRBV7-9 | CASSLVVAVDTEAFF
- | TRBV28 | CASSSDRSHYEQYF
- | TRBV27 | CASSLRAGEYLGEQYF
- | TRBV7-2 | CASSTVPRTGRNTEAFF
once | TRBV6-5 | CASSYSTGLTNEQFF
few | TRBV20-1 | CSASSGANGNTEAFF
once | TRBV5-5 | CASSLGDRGPDEQLF
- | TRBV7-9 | CASSFPSGGASDTDTQYF
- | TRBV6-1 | CASSDFGQGNGYTF
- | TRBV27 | CASSLSGSSGANVLTF
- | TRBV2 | CAINGGVAKNIQYF